This TCR beta chain was sequenced in a study of T cells in localized non-small cell lung cancer. Study-level results: Longer overall survival associated with higher blood T cell density; shorter survival with higher adjacent-lung clonality.

Produced via immunoSEQ multiplex PCR; TCRdb's table is partial and in-frame only. The repertoire includes approximately 29,000 clones, 87% of them detected once, and approximately 7.5% sits in the top ten. Per the germline V gene, CDR1 is SEHNR and CDR2 is FQNEAQ (reference sequence). The CDR3 is made up of 14 amino acids. V shed 5 bases and J shed 12 bases, with 22 bases lying between them. A note on this clone: Its specificity is not known.

The sample consisted of peripheral blood, taken before any cancer treatment. The TCR sequence derives from a male donor older than 55 with stage I lung adenocarcinoma. The V call is TRBV7-9, the J call TRBJ1-2; possibly TRBD1 for D (6 bases). CDR3 sequence: CASSARDTVRLDTF. CDR3 sequence (DNA): TGTGCCAGCAGCGCCCGGGACACGGTTAGGTTGGACACCTTC. The complete variable domain, with remaining parts taken from reference TRBV7-9 and TRBJ1-2, reads DTGVSQNPRHKITKRGQNVTFRCDPISEHNRLYWYRQTLGQGPEFLTYFQNEAQLEKSRLLSDRFSAERPKGSFSTLEIQRTEQGDSAMYLCASSARDTVRLDTFGSGTRLTVV.